A selection of T cell receptor beta chains follows, all from one sample in a study of CD4 T cells in relation to SARS-CoV-2 and coronaviruses. Produced via immunoSEQ multiplex PCR; TCRdb's table is partial and in-frame only. The profile shows roughly 20,000 clones, 70% to 75% of them singletons. Their antigens remain unidentified. The sequenced sample was CD4+ T cells from PBMCs, cultured in vitro. The receptor set was obtained from a human donor in good health. CDR3s include the opening cysteine and the closing phenylalanine or tryptophan.

TRBJ1-5 TRBV28 CASSFGNQPQHF
TRBJ1-2 TRBV21-1 CASSKKGRQDYGYTF
TRBJ2-7 TRBV6-4 CASTGTGGYEQYF
TRBJ1-1 TRBV7-3 CASSPGGASEAFF
TRBJ2-3 TRBV5-1 CASSFGEATDTQYF
TRBJ1-4 TRBV5-1 CASSSGGNEKLFF
TRBJ1-2 TRBV12-3/TRBV12-4 CASSPGNGYTF
TRBJ2-3 TRBV27 CASNFHRGSTDTQYF
TRBJ1-2 TRBV5-1 CASSLASGQMNYGYTF
TRBJ2-1 TRBV28 CASSLPTDYNEQFF
TRBJ2-7 TRBV9 CASSVDARPREQYF
TRBJ2-3 TRBV18 CASSPPFPTDTQYF
TRBJ1-6 TRBV5-1 CASSLDRNSPLHF
TRBJ1-1 TRBV6-5 CASTLTLNTEAFF
TRBJ1-4 TRBV4-1 CASSQAYEKLFF
TRBJ1-3 TRBV6-5 CASRPGRWDTIYF
TRBJ1-6 TRBV7-6 CASSLDPGQGSPLHF
TRBJ2-3 TRBV5-1 CASNLAGAMTDTQYF
TRBJ1-1 TRBV11-2 CASSLAAETEAFF
TRBJ1-6 TRBV14 CASSQGHLSSYNSPLHF
TRBJ2-1 TRBV7-9 CASSPRLASNEQFF
TRBJ2-2 TRBV2 CASFLGQGFTGELFF
TRBJ2-7 TRBV20-1 CSALAGYEQYF
TRBJ2-3 TRBV11-2 CASSADRVTQYF
TRBJ1-5 TRBV5-5 CASSLGDYQPQHF
TRBJ1-5 TRBV2 CASSDSGRQPQHF
TRBJ2-7 TRBV5-1 CASSWGDRIRPSSYEQYF
TRBJ2-3 TRBV7-9 CASSLGTIVTDTQYF
TRBJ1-2 TRBV10-3 CAISRKATNYGYTF
TRBJ2-7 TRBV18 CASSPESHEQYF
TRBJ1-2 TRBV3-1/TRBV3-2 CASSQAGGDYGYTF
TRBJ2-2 TRBV7-3 CASSKRGLNTGELFF